Following are 23 T cell receptor beta chains from one sample sequenced in a study of OX40 agonist ivuxolimab in advanced cancers. Only in-frame clones appear in the TCRdb table, and some are missing; sequencing was by immunoSEQ multiplex PCR. The sample includes more than 35,000 clones, 75% to 90% of them seen just once. The material was CD4+ or CD8+ T cells sorted from blood, obtained in a trial of the OX40 agonist ivuxolimab. Receptors were obtained from an adult with an advanced solid tumor such as melanoma, head and neck, liver or kidney cancer.

There are a few counts of this clone. The V call is TRBV29-1, the J call TRBJ2-1; 9 bases match TRBD2. The CDR3 is 11 amino acids. Germline V gene data show CDR1 as SQVTM and CDR2 as ANQGSEA. The V gene end was trimmed by 7 bases and the J gene end by 8 bases; junction bases not matched to a gene: 3. For the CDR3, the DNA is TGCAGCGGGCGGGAGGGCTATGAGCAGTTCTTC. Translated: CSGREGYEQFF.

This chain joins TRBV10-1 and TRBJ2-7; the match to TRBD2 covers 14 bases. The CDR3 has 16 residues. V shed 4 bases, J shed 3 bases, and the junction held 5 bases outside the gene matches. Per the germline V gene, CDR1 is WNHNN and CDR2 is SYGVQD (reference sequence). The CDR3 DNA is TGCGCCAGCAGTGTGGGACTAGCGGGAGAAGGCTACGAGCAGTACTTC. The encoded protein is CASSVGLAGEGYEQYF.

This chain joins TRBV4-1 and TRBJ1-2; D is ambiguous. This CDR3 contains 16 residues. Germline V gene sequence: CDR1 MGHRA, CDR2 YSYEKL. Deletions cut 4 bases from V and 3 bases from J, with 18 bases between. CDR3 sequence reads: CASSPIIPRRDYGYTF. Written as DNA, the CDR3 is TGCGCCAGCAGCCCCATAATACCAAGACGGGACTATGGCTACACCTTC.

The V gene is TRBV5-1, the J gene TRBJ2-2; 14 bases match TRBD2. CDR3 size: 17 residues. Trimming cost V 3 bases and J 6 bases; bases outside gene matches: 7. Germline V gene lookup returns CDR1 SGHRS and CDR2 YFSETQ. The DNA of the CDR3 is TGCGCCAGCAGCTCCGGACTAGCGGGAGGCGAGGCCGGGGAGCTGTTTTTT. Its translation: CASSSGLAGGEAGELFF.

The genes are TRBV20-1 and TRBJ1-1, with unresolved D. Germline CDR1 reads DFQATT; CDR2 reads SNEGSKA (reference sequence). V was pared by 3 bases and J by 10 bases, with 9 bases between. CDR3 length: 10 amino acids. The CDR3 sequence: CSARRAVAFF. Here the CDR3 DNA reads TGCAGTGCTAGGAGGGCGGTAGCTTTCTTT.

The chain is built from TRBV4-1 and TRBJ2-1, with 7 bases that match TRBD2. Germline V lookup: CDR1 MGHRA, CDR2 YSYEKL. The CDR3 consists of 21 residues. Trimming took 1 base from V and 10 from J; bases not matched to a gene: 28. CDR3 sequence: CASSQGTEAGAVRLVLREQFF. CDR3 bases: TGCGCCAGCAGCCAAGGAACTGAGGCGGGAGCCGTCCGCCTAGTCCTCAGAGAGCAGTTCTTC.

This clone occurred once. The V and J genes are TRBV30 and TRBJ2-1; D gene uncertain. Trimming stripped 2 bases from V and 0 bases from J, with 8 bases between. The CDR3 extends over 14 amino acids. The V gene's germline CDR1 is GTSNPN and CDR2 SVGIG (reference sequence). The CDR3 DNA sequence: TGTGCCTGGAGTAGGTCCTCCTCCTACAATGAGCAGTTCTTC. Protein: CAWSRSSSYNEQFF.

This clone was picked up a small number of times. V and J are TRBV19 and TRBJ2-2; maybe TRBD2 (5 bases). This CDR3 contains 13 residues. Germline V gene lookup returns CDR1 LNHDA and CDR2 SQIVND (reference sequence). The V gene lost 1 base and the J gene lost 7 bases, with 7 bases spanning the gap. The CDR3 DNA is TGTGCCAGTAGTATAGCGGGATACGGGGAGCTGTTTTTT. The encoded protein is CASSIAGYGELFF. Together with reference TRBV19 and TRBJ2-2, the CDR3 gives the full variable domain: DGGITQSPKYLFRKEGQNVTLSCEQNLNHDAMYWYRQDPGQGLRLIYYSQIVNDFQKGDIAEGYSVSREKKESFPLTVTSAQKNPTAFYLCASSIAGYGELFFGEGSRLTVL.

A word on this clone: Other DNA sequences from this sample encode an identical CDR3 as well. In nucleotides, the CDR3 is TGTGCCAGTAGTACAACAGGAAACACTGAAGCTTTCTTT. This sequence encodes CASSTTGNTEAFF. This chain uses TRBV19 with TRBJ1-1, with D tentatively TRBD1 (5 bases). Trimming left V 4 bases short and J 2 bases short, with 8 bases between. CDR1 is LNHDA, CDR2 SQIVND, per germline (reference sequence). CDR3 length: 13 residues.

Concerning this clone: Other DNA sequences from this sample encode an identical CDR3 as well. The chain couples TRBV5-1 to TRBJ1-2; 11 nucleotides line up with TRBD1. The CDR3 has 15 residues. Germline values: CDR1 SGHRS, CDR2 YFSETQ. V was pared by 1 base and J by 7 bases, with 6 bases of the junction left unmatched. The CDR3 region has the DNA TGCGCCAGCAGCTTGTCCGGACAGGGGGCGTCTGGCTACACCTTC. Protein: CASSLSGQGASGYTF. The full variable domain, its missing parts supplied by reference TRBV5-1 and TRBJ1-2, is KAGVTQTPRYLIKTRGQQVTLSCSPISGHRSVSWYQQTPGQGLQFLFEYFSETQRNKGNFPGRFSGRQFSNSRSEMNVSTLELGDSALYLCASSLSGQGASGYTFGSGTRLTVV.

The chain's CDR3 is CAISETPPTVGYTF. The CDR3, as DNA: TGTGCCATCAGTGAGACTCCCCCTACTGTGGGCTACACCTTC. This sequence joins TRBV10-3 and TRBJ1-2, with D unresolved. With 2 bases removed from V and 8 bases from J, the gap between germline ends came to 15 bases. Germline V lookup: CDR1 ENHRY, CDR2 SYGVKD. The CDR3 has 14 residues.

The rearrangement links TRBV10-3 to TRBJ2-2; D may be TRBD1 (6 bases). In germline, CDR1 is ENHRY, CDR2 SYGVKD. The CDR3 consists of 15 residues. V lost 6 bases to trimming and J lost 0 bases, with 11 bases between them. The CDR3 spells CAIRGAGPNTGELFF. DNA for the CDR3: TGTGCCATCAGGGGGGCGGGCCCGAACACCGGGGAGCTGTTTTTT.

The gene calls are TRBV6-1 and TRBJ2-7; weak D call: TRBD1 (5 bases). This CDR3 spans 14 amino acids. From germline, CDR1 is MNHNS and CDR2 SASEGT. V was cut by 7 bases and J by 5 bases, with 18 bases left in between. CDR3 in amino acids: CASTEGSGRHEQYF. As DNA, the CDR3 is TGTGCCAGCACCGAAGGTTCAGGGCGACACGAGCAGTACTTC.

The V call is TRBV7-9, the J call TRBJ2-5; 8 bases line up with TRBD2. V dropped 5 bases and J dropped 5; count of bases not matched to a gene: 4. In germline, CDR1 is SEHNR, CDR2 FQNEAQ (reference sequence). This CDR3 contains 13 residues. The CDR3 nucleotides are TGTGCCAGCAGCCTGGGCGGGAGGGAGACCCAGTACTTC. It encodes CASSLGGRETQYF. Combining the CDR3 with reference TRBV7-9 and TRBJ2-5 gives the whole variable domain DTGVSQNPRHKITKRGQNVTFRCDPISEHNRLYWYRQTLGQGPEFLTYFQNEAQLEKSRLLSDRFSAERPKGSFSTLEIQRTEQGDSAMYLCASSLGGRETQYFGPGTRLLVL.

The chain joins TRBV5-1 to TRBJ1-5; D may be TRBD1 (6 bases). Germline V gene lookup returns CDR1 SGHRS and CDR2 YFSETQ. The CDR3 contains 15 residues. V lost 4 bases, J lost 5 bases, and 16 bases lay in between. The CDR3 spells CASSLDGGRHQPQHF. The CDR3 nucleotides are TGCGCCAGCAGCCTGGATGGGGGGCGTCATCAGCCCCAGCATTTT.

V usage is TRBV5-1 and J usage is TRBJ2-1, with 10 bases matching TRBD1. Losses at the gene ends were 0 bases for V and 1 base for J; bases not matched to a gene: 1. CDR3 size: 16 residues. Germline CDR1 and CDR2: SGHRS and YFSETQ. CDR3 nucleotides: TGCGCCAGCAGCTTGGGACAGGGGGCATCCTACAATGAGCAGTTCTTC. Translated: CASSLGQGASYNEQFF.

This chain joins TRBV11-2 and TRBJ2-2; no reliable D call. V was pared by 5 bases and J by 4 bases, with 2 bases between. The CDR3 length is 11 residues. From germline, CDR1 is SGHAT and CDR2 FQNNGV. The CDR3 bases are TGTGCCAGCAGCCGCACCGGGGAGCTGTTTTTT. Protein product: CASSRTGELFF.

The chain carries TRBV27 and TRBJ1-6; no definite D call. CDR1 is MNHEY and CDR2 is SMNVEV in the germline V gene (reference sequence). Trimming stripped 3 bases from V and 6 bases from J, with 12 bases between. This CDR3 has 15 amino acids. CDR3 DNA: TGTGCCAGCAGTTTTCTCCCTGGACTTAATTCACCCCTCCACTTT. This encodes CASSFLPGLNSPLHF.

The chain links TRBV19 to TRBJ1-2; D is ambiguous. The germline V gene encodes CDR1 LNHDA and CDR2 SQIVND (reference sequence). CDR3 length: 18 residues. Trimming cost V 4 bases and J 1 base, with 22 bases left between them. The CDR3 sequence is CASSTTLFTGQLNYGYTF. CDR3 nucleotide sequence: TGTGCCAGTAGTACGACCTTATTTACCGGGCAGCTTAACTATGGCTACACCTTC. The full variable domain, completed using reference TRBV19 and TRBJ1-2, is DGGITQSPKYLFRKEGQNVTLSCEQNLNHDAMYWYRQDPGQGLRLIYYSQIVNDFQKGDIAEGYSVSREKKESFPLTVTSAQKNPTAFYLCASSTTLFTGQLNYGYTFGSGTRLTVV.

The chain has TRBV2 and TRBJ1-3; D remains unclear. CDR3 length: 14 amino acids. Germline CDR1 is SNHLY and CDR2 is FYNNEI. V was cut by 8 bases and J by 4 bases, with 15 bases left in between. This chain's CDR3 is CASGPSVGGNTIYF. The CDR3 DNA follows: TGTGCCAGCGGTCCCTCCGTAGGCGGAAACACCATATATTTT.

This clone has a single count. This chain uses TRBV19 with TRBJ1-6; 8 bases fit TRBD1. Germline V lookup: CDR1 LNHDA, CDR2 SQIVND (reference sequence). CDR3 length: 16 residues. V shed 3 bases and J 8 bases; nucleotides not matched to a gene: 9. CDR3 loop: CASSIGTGAGDSPLHF. CDR3 nucleotides: TGTGCCAGTAGTATCGGGACAGGCGCCGGGGATTCACCCCTCCACTTT.

The chain combines TRBV5-1 with TRBJ2-1, with 8 nucleotides matching TRBD1. Germline CDR1 and CDR2: SGHRS and YFSETQ. The J segment lost 8 bases and the V segment lost 1 base, leaving 8 bases of the junction unmatched. There are 15 residues in the CDR3. CDR3 protein: CASSLRPGGLYEQFF. In DNA, the CDR3 is TGCGCCAGCAGCTTGAGGCCAGGGGGCTTATATGAGCAGTTCTTC.

V is TRBV11-2 and J is TRBJ2-1, with D possibly matching TRBD1 (6 bases). The CDR3 has 13 amino acids. Germline assignment: CDR1 SGHAT and CDR2 FQNNGV. Trimming removed 5 bases from V and 1 base from J, with 6 bases in between. The CDR3 is CASSGQSYNEQFF. CDR3 DNA: TGTGCCAGCAGCGGACAGTCCTACAATGAGCAGTTCTTC.